The clone carrying this T cell receptor beta chain has at least ten counts. The J segment lost 3 bases and the V segment lost 6 bases, leaving 8 bases of the junction unmatched. CDR3 length equals 15 residues. This sample is drawn from a study of early T cells in non-severe SARS-CoV-2 infection. One entry per CDR3 protein, called by TCRdb with MiXCR from the 5' RACE reads. This table has under 50,000 distinct CDR3 sequences, around 4.6% appearing once. The chain recombines TRBV12-3 or TRBV12-4 with TRBJ2-4; 7 bases match TRBD1. The TCR originated in an adult who was a healthcare worker with PCR-confirmed SARS-CoV-2 infection or an uninfected control (not recorded which). The sample was whole blood. The CDR3 loop reads CASSMDRSFKNIQYF. DNA of the CDR3: TGTGCCAGCAGCATGGACAGGTCCTTCAAAAACATTCAGTACTTC.